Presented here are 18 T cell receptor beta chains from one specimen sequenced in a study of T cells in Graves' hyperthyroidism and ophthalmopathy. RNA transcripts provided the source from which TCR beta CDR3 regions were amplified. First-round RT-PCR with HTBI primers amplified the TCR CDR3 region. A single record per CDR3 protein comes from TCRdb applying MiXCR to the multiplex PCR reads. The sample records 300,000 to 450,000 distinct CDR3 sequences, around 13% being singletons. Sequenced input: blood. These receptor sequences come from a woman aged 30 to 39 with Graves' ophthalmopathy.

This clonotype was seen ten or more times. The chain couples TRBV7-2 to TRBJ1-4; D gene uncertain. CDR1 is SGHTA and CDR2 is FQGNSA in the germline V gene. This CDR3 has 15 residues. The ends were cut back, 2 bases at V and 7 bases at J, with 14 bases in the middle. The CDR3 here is CASSLRMAKGEKLFF. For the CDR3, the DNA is TGTGCCAGCAGCTTACGTATGGCTAAGGGTGAAAAACTGTTTTTT.

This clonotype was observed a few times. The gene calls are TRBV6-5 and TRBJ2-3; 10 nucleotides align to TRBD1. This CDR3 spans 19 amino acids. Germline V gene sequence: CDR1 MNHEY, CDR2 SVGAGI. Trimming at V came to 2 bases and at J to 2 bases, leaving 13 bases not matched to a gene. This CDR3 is CASSYPLAGGQGITDTQYF. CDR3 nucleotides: TGTGCCAGCAGTTACCCACTCGCGGGGGGACAGGGGATCACAGATACGCAGTATTTT.

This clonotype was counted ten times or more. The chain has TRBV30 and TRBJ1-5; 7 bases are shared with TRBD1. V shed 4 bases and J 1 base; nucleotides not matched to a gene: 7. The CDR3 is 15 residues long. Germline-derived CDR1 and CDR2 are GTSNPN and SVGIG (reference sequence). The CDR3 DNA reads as TGTGCCTGGACAGCGACAGGGTCCAGCAATCAGCCCCAGCATTTT. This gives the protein CAWTATGSSNQPQHF.

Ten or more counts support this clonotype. The DNA for the CDR3 is TGTGCCAGCAGTTACACCGAGGGGGCCGACTATGGCTACACCTTC. It yields the protein CASSYTEGADYGYTF. The J gene is TRBJ1-2, the V gene TRBV6-5; 7 bases fit TRBD1. V shed 2 bases, J shed 3 bases, and the junction held 6 bases outside the gene matches. Germline V lookup: CDR1 MNHEY, CDR2 SVGAGI. The CDR3 runs to 15 residues.

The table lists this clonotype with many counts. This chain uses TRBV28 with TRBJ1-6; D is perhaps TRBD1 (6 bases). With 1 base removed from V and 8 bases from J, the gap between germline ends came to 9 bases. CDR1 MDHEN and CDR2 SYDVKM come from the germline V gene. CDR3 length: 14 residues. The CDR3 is CASSLSGTYSPLHF. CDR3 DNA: TGTGCCAGCAGTTTATCCGGGACATATTCACCCCTCCACTTT.

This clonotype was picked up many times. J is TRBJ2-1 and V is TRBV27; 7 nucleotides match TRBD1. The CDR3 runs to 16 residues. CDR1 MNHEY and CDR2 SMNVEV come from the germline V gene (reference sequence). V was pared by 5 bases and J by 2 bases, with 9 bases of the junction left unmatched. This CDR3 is CASSTTRDSTYNEQFF. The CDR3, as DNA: TGTGCCAGCAGTACCACCCGGGACAGCACCTACAATGAGCAGTTCTTC.

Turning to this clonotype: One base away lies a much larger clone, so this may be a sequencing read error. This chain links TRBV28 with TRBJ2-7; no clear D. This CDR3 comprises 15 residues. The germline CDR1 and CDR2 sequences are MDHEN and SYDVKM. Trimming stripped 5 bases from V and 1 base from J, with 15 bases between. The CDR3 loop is CASSLPSGVSYEQYF. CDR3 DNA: TGTGCCAGCAGTCTCCCTTCGGGCGTTTCCTACGAGCAGTACTTC.

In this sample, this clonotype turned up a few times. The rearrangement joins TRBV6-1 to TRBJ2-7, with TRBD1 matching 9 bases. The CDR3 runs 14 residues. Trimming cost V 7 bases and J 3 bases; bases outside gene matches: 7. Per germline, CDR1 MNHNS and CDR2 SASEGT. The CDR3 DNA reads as TGTGCCAGCAACGAACTGGGACAGGGCTACGAGCAGTACTTC. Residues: CASNELGQGYEQYF.

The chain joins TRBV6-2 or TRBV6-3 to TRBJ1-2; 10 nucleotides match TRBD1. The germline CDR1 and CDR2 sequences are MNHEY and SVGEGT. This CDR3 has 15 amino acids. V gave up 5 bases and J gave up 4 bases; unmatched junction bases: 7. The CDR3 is CASSVGTGVIYGYTF. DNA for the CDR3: TGTGCCAGCAGTGTCGGGACAGGGGTTATCTATGGCTACACCTTC.

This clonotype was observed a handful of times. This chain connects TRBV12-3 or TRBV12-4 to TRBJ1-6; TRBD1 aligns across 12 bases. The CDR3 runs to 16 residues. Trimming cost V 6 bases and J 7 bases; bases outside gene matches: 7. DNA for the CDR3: TGTGCCAGCAGGGGGGGACAGGGGGCGCGCAATTCACCCCTCCACTTT. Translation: CASRGGQGARNSPLHF.

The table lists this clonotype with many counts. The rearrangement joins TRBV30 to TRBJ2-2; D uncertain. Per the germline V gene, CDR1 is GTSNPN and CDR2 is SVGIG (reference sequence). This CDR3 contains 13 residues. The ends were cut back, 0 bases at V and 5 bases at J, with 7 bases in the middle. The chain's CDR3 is CAWSVGWTGELFF. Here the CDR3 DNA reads TGTGCCTGGAGTGTAGGATGGACCGGGGAGCTGTTTTTT. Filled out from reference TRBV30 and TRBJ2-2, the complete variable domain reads SQTIHQWPATLVQPVGSPLSLECTVEGTSNPNLYWYRQAAGRGLQLLFYSVGIGQISSEVPQNLSASRPQDRQFILSSKKLLLSDSGFYLCAWSVGWTGELFFGEGSRLTVL.

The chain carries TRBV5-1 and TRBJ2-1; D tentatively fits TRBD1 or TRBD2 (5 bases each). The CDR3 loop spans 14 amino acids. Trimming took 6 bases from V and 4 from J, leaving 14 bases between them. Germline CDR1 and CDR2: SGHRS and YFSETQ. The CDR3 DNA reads TGCGCCAGCACCCAGAGGGGCGGATACAATGAGCAGTTCTTC. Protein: CASTQRGGYNEQFF. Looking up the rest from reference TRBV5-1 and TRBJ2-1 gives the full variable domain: KAGVTQTPRYLIKTRGQQVTLSCSPISGHRSVSWYQQTPGQGLQFLFEYFSETQRNKGNFPGRFSGRQFSNSRSEMNVSTLELGDSALYLCASTQRGGYNEQFFGPGTRLTVL.

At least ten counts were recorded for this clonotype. The CDR3 spells CASTGGTGYTF. CDR3 in DNA: TGTGCCAGCACAGGGGGCACTGGCTACACCTTC. The V call is TRBV2, the J call TRBJ1-2, with 8 bases lining up with TRBD1. V dropped 7 bases and J dropped 7; count of bases not matched to a gene: 2. The CDR3 extends over 11 amino acids. CDR1 SNHLY and CDR2 FYNNEI come from the germline V gene.

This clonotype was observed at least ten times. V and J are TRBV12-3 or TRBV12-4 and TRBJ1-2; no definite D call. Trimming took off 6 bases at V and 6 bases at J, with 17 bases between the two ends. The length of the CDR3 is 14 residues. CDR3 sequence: CASSQSPFGDGYTF. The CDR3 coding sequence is TGTGCCAGCAGCCAATCCCCCTTTGGCGATGGCTACACCTTC.

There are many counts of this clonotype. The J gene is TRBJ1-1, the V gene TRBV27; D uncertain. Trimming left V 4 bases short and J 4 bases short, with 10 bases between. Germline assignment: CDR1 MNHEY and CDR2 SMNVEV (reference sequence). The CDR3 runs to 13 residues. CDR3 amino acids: CASSYVTGTEAFF. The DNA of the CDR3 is TGTGCCAGCAGTTACGTCACGGGCACTGAAGCTTTCTTT.

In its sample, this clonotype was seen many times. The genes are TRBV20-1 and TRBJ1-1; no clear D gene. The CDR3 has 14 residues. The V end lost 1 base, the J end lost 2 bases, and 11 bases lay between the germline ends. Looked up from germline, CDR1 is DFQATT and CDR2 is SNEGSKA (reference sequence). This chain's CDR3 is CSARGEAGNTEAFF. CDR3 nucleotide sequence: TGCAGTGCTAGAGGTGAAGCCGGCAACACTGAAGCTTTCTTT.

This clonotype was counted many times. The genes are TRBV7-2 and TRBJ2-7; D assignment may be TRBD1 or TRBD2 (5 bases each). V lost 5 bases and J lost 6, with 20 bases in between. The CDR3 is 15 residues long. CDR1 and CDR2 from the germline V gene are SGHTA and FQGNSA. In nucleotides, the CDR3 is TGTGCCAGCAGCAAATTCATTCGGGGCCAACCCGAGCAGTACTTC. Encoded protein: CASSKFIRGQPEQYF.

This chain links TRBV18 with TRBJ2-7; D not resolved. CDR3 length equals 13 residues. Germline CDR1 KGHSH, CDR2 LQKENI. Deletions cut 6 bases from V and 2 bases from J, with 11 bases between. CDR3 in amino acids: CASSLQKAYEQYF. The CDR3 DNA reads TGTGCCAGCTCCCTCCAGAAAGCCTACGAGCAGTACTTC. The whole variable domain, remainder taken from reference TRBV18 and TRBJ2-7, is NAGVMQNPRHLVRRRGQEARLRCSPMKGHSHVYWYRQLPEEGLKFMVYLQKENIIDESGMPKERFSAEFPKEGPSILRIQQVVRGDSAAYFCASSLQKAYEQYFGPGTRLTVT.